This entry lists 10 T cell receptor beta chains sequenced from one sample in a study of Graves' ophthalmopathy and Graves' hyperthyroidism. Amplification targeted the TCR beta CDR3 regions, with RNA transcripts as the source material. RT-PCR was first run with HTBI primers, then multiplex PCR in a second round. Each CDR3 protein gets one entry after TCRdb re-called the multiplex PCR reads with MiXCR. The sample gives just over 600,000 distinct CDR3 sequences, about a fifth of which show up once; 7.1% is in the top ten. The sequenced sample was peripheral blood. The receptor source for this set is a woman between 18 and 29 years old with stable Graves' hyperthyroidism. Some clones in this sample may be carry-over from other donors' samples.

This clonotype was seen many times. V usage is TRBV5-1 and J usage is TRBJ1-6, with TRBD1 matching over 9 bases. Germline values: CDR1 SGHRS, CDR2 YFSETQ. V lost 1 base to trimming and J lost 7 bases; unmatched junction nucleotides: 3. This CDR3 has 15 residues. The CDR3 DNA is TGCGCCAGCAGCTTGAATGACAGGGGGAATTCACCCCTCCACTTT. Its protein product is CASSLNDRGNSPLHF.

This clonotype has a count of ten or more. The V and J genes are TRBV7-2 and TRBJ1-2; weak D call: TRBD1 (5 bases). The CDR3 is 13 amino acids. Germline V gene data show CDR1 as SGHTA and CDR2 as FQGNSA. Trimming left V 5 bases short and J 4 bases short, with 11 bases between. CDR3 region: CASSQQASYGYTF. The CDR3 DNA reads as TGTGCCAGCAGCCAACAGGCAAGCTATGGCTACACCTTC.

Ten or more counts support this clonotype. CDR3 loop: CASSFRGMGAAYGYTF. CDR3 DNA sequence: TGTGCCAGCAGCTTCAGAGGGATGGGGGCAGCCTATGGCTACACCTTC. The genes are TRBV7-9 and TRBJ1-2; D perhaps matches TRBD1 (6 bases). CDR1 and CDR2 from the germline V gene are SEHNR and FQNEAQ (reference sequence). The CDR3 loop spans 16 amino acids. With 3 bases removed from V and 4 bases from J, the gap between germline ends came to 18 bases.

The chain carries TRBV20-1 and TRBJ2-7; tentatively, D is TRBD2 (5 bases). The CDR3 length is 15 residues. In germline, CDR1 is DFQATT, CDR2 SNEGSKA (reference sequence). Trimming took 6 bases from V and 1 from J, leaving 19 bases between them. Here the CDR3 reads CSAEKRTTRSYEQYF. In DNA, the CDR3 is TGCAGTGCAGAGAAGCGGACCACACGTTCCTACGAGCAGTACTTC.

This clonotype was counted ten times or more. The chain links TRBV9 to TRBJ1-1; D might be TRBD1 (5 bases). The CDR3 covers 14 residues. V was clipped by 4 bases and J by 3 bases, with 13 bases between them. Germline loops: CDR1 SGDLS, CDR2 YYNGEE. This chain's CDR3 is CASSPQRQYTEAFF. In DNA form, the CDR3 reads TGTGCCAGCAGCCCTCAGCGACAGTACACTGAAGCTTTCTTT. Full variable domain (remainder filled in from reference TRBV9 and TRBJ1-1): DSGVTQTPKHLITATGQRVTLRCSPRSGDLSVYWYQQSLDQGLQFLIQYYNGEERAKGNILERFSAQQFPDLHSELNLSSLELGDSALYFCASSPQRQYTEAFFGQGTRLTVV.

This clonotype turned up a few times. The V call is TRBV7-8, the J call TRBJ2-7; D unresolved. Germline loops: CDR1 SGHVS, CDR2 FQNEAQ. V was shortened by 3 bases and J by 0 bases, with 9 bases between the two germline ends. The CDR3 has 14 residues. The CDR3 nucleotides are TGTGCCAGCAGCTTTTCGGTACCCTCCTACGAGCAGTACTTC. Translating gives CASSFSVPSYEQYF.

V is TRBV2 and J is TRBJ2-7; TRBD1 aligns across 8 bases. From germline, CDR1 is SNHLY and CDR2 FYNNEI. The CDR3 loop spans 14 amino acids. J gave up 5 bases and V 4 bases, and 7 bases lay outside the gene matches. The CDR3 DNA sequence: TGTGCCAGCAGTGGGACAGGGAGTCGGAACGAGCAGTACTTC. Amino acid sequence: CASSGTGSRNEQYF.

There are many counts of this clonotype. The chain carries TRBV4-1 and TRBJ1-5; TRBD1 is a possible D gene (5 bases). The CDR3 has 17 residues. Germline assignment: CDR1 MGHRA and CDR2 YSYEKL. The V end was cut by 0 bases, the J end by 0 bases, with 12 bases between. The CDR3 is CASSQENRPYSNQPQHF. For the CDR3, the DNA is TGCGCCAGCAGCCAAGAAAACAGGCCTTATAGCAATCAGCCCCAGCATTTT.

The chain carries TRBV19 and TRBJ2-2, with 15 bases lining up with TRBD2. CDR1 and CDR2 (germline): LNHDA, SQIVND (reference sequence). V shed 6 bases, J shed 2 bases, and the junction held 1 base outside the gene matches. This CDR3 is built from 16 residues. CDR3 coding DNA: TGTGCCAGTAGGGGACTAGCGGGAGGCAACACCGGGGAGCTGTTTTTT. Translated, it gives CASRGLAGGNTGELFF.

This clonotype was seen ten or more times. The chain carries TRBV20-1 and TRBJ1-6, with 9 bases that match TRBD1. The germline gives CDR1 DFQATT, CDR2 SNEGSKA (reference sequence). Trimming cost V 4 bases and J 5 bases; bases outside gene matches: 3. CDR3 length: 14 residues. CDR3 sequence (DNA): TGCAGTGCTAAAAGGACAGGGGATAATTCACCCCTCCACTTT. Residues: CSAKRTGDNSPLHF.